Listed below are T cell receptor beta chains from one sample, sequenced in a study of memory CD4+ T cells and cytomegalovirus serostatus. Measured with immunoSEQ multiplex PCR; TCRdb has only the in-frame clones, and not every one. The data contain 80,000 or so clones, just under 80% of them singletons. Sequenced input: memory CD4+ T cells from blood. The receptors here all came from an adult in good health and CMV-seropositive. CDR3s include the opening cysteine and the closing phenylalanine or tryptophan. D genes are given only for firm matches. The size of a clone is reported for some rows only, either as once, few or many, or as a class for expanded clones.

cdr3_aa: CASSWTPRGFGGYTF
cdr3_nt: TGTGCCAGCAGTTGGACCCCGCGAGGGTTCGGGGGCTACACCTTC
j_call: TRBJ1-2
d_call: .
v_call: TRBV27
clone_size: .

cdr3_aa: CASSPEGNSGNTIYF
cdr3_nt: TGCGCCAGCAGCCCGGAGGGGAACTCTGGAAACACCATATATTTT
j_call: TRBJ1-3
d_call: .
v_call: TRBV5-1
clone_size: .

cdr3_aa: CATSRGQGAETQYF
cdr3_nt: TGTGCCACCAGCAGAGGCCAAGGGGCAGAGACCCAGTACTTC
j_call: TRBJ2-5
d_call: .
v_call: TRBV15
clone_size: .

cdr3_aa: CASSPFSGTGQRETQYF
cdr3_nt: TGTGCCAGCAGCCCCTTCTCCGGGACAGGGCAGAGGGAGACCCAGTACTTC
j_call: TRBJ2-5
d_call: TRBD1
v_call: TRBV28
clone_size: .

cdr3_aa: CASSPTPGLAQPQHF
cdr3_nt: TGTGCCAGTAGCCCTACTCCAGGGCTCGCTCAGCCCCAGCATTTT
j_call: TRBJ1-5
d_call: .
v_call: TRBV19
clone_size: .

cdr3_aa: CASSEPEWGSTDTQYF
cdr3_nt: TGCGCCAGCAGTGAGCCGGAATGGGGAAGCACAGATACGCAGTATTTT
j_call: TRBJ2-3
d_call: .
v_call: TRBV10-2
clone_size: .

cdr3_aa: CATSRERGQYGYTF
cdr3_nt: TGTGCCACCAGCAGAGAACGCGGACAGTATGGCTACACCTTC
j_call: TRBJ1-2
d_call: .
v_call: TRBV15
clone_size: .

cdr3_aa: CASSEFRQNYGYTF
cdr3_nt: TGTGCCAGCAGTGAGTTTCGGCAGAACTATGGCTACACCTTC
j_call: TRBJ1-2
d_call: .
v_call: TRBV6-1
clone_size: once

cdr3_aa: CASSLDRVRDTIYF
cdr3_nt: TGCGCCAGCAGCTTGGACAGGGTCCGGGACACCATATATTTT
j_call: TRBJ1-3
d_call: .
v_call: TRBV5-1
clone_size: .

cdr3_aa: CASSLEDREGKLFF
cdr3_nt: TGCGCCAGCAGCCTAGAGGACAGGGAGGGAAAACTGTTTTTT
j_call: TRBJ1-4
d_call: TRBD1
v_call: TRBV5-1
clone_size: .

cdr3_aa: CASSFRTGGDTNEQFF
cdr3_nt: TGTGCCAGCAGCTTTCGGACAGGGGGCGATACCAATGAGCAGTTCTTC
j_call: TRBJ2-1
d_call: TRBD1
v_call: TRBV5-6
clone_size: .

cdr3_aa: CASSLAANGVFQYF
cdr3_nt: TGTGCCAGCAGCTTAGCTGCGAACGGGGTCTTTCAGTACTTC
j_call: TRBJ2-4
d_call: .
v_call: TRBV7-2
clone_size: .

cdr3_aa: CASSFGGGAGTQYF
cdr3_nt: TGTGCCAGCAGTTTCGGCGGGGGGGCAGGTACGCAGTATTTT
j_call: TRBJ2-3
d_call: TRBD2
v_call: TRBV27
clone_size: .

cdr3_aa: CASTTGAAPDTQYF
cdr3_nt: TGTGCCAGCACAACGGGCGCAGCCCCAGATACGCAGTATTTT
j_call: TRBJ2-3
d_call: .
v_call: TRBV11-2
clone_size: .

cdr3_aa: CASSYPGGADTQYF
cdr3_nt: TGTGCCAGCAGTTACCCGGGGGGGGCAGATACGCAGTATTTT
j_call: TRBJ2-3
d_call: TRBD2
v_call: TRBV6-6
clone_size: .

cdr3_aa: CASSARQGRAGQYF
cdr3_nt: TGTGCCAGCAGCGCGCGACAGGGCAGGGCTGGGCAGTACTTC
j_call: TRBJ2-7
d_call: TRBD1
v_call: TRBV7-9
clone_size: .

cdr3_aa: CASSHRRDTEAFF
cdr3_nt: TGTGCCAGCAGCCACCGCAGGGACACTGAAGCTTTCTTT
j_call: TRBJ1-1
d_call: .
v_call: TRBV6-5
clone_size: .

cdr3_aa: CASSLAGVRTDTQYF
cdr3_nt: TGCGCCAGCAGCTTGGCGGGTGTTCGCACAGATACGCAGTATTTT
j_call: TRBJ2-3
d_call: .
v_call: TRBV5-1
clone_size: .

cdr3_aa: CASSLTFVGNTGSKAFF
cdr3_nt: TGTGCCAGCAGCTTAACGTTCGTCGGGAATACAGGTTCTAAAGCTTTCTTT
j_call: TRBJ1-1
d_call: .
v_call: TRBV7-2
clone_size: .

cdr3_aa: CASSAGSYMDTIYF
cdr3_nt: TGTGCCAGCAGCGCGGGTTCCTACATGGACACCATATATTTT
j_call: TRBJ1-3
d_call: .
v_call: TRBV7-2
clone_size: .

cdr3_aa: CASSPRQGEAFF
cdr3_nt: TGTGCCAGCTCACCACGACAGGGGGAAGCTTTCTTT
j_call: TRBJ1-1
d_call: TRBD1
v_call: TRBV18
clone_size: .

cdr3_aa: CASSQVDLGFSYNEQFF
cdr3_nt: TGCGCCAGCAGCCAAGTGGACTTGGGCTTCTCCTACAATGAGCAGTTCTTC
j_call: TRBJ2-1
d_call: .
v_call: TRBV4-1
clone_size: once

cdr3_aa: CASSSPFPATLYEQYF
cdr3_nt: TGCGCCAGCAGTTCCCCGTTCCCGGCGACCCTCTACGAGCAGTACTTC
j_call: TRBJ2-7
d_call: .
v_call: TRBV4-1
clone_size: .

cdr3_aa: CASKGRRHSNQPQHF
cdr3_nt: TGTGCCAGCAAAGGACGCAGACATAGCAATCAGCCCCAGCATTTT
j_call: TRBJ1-5
d_call: .
v_call: TRBV28
clone_size: .

cdr3_aa: CASSLLRGNTEAFF
cdr3_nt: TGTGCCAGCAGTTTGTTGAGGGGAAACACTGAAGCTTTCTTT
j_call: TRBJ1-1
d_call: .
v_call: TRBV6-6
clone_size: .

cdr3_aa: CASSLSGPSYGYTF
cdr3_nt: TGTGCCAGCAGTTTGTCCGGGCCCTCCTATGGCTACACCTTC
j_call: TRBJ1-2
d_call: .
v_call: TRBV27
clone_size: few

cdr3_aa: CASSLAQSWVRGNNEQFF
cdr3_nt: TGTGCCAGCAGCTTGGCCCAATCATGGGTGAGGGGGAACAATGAGCAGTTCTTC
j_call: TRBJ2-1
d_call: .
v_call: TRBV5-6
clone_size: few